This record covers a single TCR beta chain. Of the isolated RNA, all was reverse transcribed, and so the sequenced material was expressed TCRB transcripts. Some clones are missing from TCRdb's copy, which holds only in-frame ones; the method was immunoSEQ multiplex PCR. This table holds just over 150,000 clones, approximately 12% found once. The data belong to a study of beta chain features in type 1 diabetes. The CDR3 runs to 11 residues. Trimming shortened V by 5 bases and J by 8 bases, and 7 bases separated the two germline ends. From germline, CDR1 is MNHEY and CDR2 SMNVEV (reference sequence). The chain employs TRBV27 and TRBJ2-1; D ambiguous. The sample taken for sequencing was central memory CD4+ T cells from blood. This sequence was found in a man aged 18 to 29 in good health. The CDR3 region is CASSPEHEQFF. CDR3 nucleotides: TGTGCCAGCAGTCCCGAACATGAGCAGTTCTTC.